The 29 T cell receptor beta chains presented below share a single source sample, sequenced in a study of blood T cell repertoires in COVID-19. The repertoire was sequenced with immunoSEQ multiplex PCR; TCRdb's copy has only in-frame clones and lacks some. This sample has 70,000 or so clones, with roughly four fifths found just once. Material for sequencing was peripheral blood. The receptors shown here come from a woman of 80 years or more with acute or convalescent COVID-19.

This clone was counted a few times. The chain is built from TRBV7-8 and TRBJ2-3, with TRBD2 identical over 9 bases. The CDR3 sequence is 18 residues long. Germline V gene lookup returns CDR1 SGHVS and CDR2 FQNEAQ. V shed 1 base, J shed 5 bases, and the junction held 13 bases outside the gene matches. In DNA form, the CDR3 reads TGTGCCAGCAGCTTAGATTCAGCAGGCGGGGGGGCGGGAGATACGCAGTATTTT. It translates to CASSLDSAGGGAGDTQYF.

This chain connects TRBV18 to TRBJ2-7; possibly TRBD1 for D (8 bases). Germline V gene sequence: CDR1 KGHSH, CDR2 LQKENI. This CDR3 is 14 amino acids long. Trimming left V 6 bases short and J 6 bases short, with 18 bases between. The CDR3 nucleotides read TGTGCCAGCTCGCCATTGGACAGGGAGGGCGAGCAGTACTTC. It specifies CASSPLDREGEQYF.

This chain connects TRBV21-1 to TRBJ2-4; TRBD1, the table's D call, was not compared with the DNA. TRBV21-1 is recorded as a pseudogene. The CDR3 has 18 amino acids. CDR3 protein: CASSREWDSRGDKNIQYF. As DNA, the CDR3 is TGTGCCAGCAGCAGGGAATGGGACAGCCGGGGAGACAAAAACATTCAGTACTTC.

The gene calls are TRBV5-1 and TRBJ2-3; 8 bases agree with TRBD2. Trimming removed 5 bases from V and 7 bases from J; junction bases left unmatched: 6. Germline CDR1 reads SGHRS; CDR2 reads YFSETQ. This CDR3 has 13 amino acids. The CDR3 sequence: CASSYSGGYTQYF. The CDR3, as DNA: TGCGCCAGCAGTTATTCGGGAGGGTATACGCAGTATTTT.

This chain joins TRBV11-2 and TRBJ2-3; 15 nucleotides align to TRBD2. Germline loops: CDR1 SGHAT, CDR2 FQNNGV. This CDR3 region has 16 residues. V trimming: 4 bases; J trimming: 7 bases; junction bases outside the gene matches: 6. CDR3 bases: TGTGCCAGCAGCTCCCGGACTAGCGGGGGGGTAAATACGCAGTATTTT. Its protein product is CASSSRTSGGVNTQYF.

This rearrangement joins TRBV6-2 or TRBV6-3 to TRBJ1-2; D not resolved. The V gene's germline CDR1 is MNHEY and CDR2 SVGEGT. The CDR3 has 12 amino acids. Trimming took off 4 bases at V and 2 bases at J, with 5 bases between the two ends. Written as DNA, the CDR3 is TGTGCCAGCAGTTCCACAAACTATGGCTACACCTTC. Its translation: CASSSTNYGYTF.

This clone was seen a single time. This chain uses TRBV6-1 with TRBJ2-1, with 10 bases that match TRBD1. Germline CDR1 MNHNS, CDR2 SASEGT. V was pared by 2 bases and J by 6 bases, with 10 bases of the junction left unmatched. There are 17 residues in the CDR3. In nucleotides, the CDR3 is TGTGCCAGCAGTGAAAGGGACAGGGGATCAGTCCGCAATGAGCAGTTCTTC. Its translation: CASSERDRGSVRNEQFF.

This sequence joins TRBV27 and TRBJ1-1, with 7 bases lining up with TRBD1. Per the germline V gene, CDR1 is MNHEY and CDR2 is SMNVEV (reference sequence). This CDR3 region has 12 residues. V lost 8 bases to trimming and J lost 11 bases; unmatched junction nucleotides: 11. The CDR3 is CASPLRGQRAFF. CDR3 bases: TGTGCCAGCCCCTTGCGGGGACAGCGGGCTTTCTTT.

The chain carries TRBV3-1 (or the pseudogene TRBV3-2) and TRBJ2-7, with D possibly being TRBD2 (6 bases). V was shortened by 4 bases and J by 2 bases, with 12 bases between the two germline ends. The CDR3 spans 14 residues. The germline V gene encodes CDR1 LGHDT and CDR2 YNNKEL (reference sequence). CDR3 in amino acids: CASSPRDFTYEQYF. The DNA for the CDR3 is TGTGCCAGCAGCCCCCGGGACTTCACCTACGAGCAGTACTTC.

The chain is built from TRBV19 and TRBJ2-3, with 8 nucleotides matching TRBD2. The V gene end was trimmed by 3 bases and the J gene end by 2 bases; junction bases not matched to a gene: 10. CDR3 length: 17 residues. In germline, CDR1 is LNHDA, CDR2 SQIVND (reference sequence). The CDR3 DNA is TGTGCCAGTAGTATTATGGAAGCGGGGGCGTACACAGATACGCAGTATTTT. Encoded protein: CASSIMEAGAYTDTQYF.

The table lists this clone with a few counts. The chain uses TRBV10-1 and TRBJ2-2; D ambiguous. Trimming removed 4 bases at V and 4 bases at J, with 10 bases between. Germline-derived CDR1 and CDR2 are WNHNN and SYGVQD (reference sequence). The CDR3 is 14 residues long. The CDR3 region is CASSGQTGTGELFF. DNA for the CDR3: TGCGCCAGCAGTGGTCAGACGGGCACCGGGGAGCTGTTTTTT.

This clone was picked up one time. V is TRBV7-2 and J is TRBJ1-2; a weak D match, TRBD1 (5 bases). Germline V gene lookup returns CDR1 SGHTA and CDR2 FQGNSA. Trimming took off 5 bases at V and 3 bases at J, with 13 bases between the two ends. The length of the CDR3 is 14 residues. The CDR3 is CASSLQTDHYGYTF. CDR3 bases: TGTGCCAGCAGCCTCCAGACAGACCACTATGGCTACACCTTC.

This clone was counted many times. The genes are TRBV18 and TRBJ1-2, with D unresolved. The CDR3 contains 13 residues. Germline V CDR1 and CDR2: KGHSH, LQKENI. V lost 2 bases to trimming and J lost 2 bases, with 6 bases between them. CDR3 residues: CASSPGKNYGYTF. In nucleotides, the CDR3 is TGTGCCAGCTCACCAGGCAAGAACTATGGCTACACCTTC.

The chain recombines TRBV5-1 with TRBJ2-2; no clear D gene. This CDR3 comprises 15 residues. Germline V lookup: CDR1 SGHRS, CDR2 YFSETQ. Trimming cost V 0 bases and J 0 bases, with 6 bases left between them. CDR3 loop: CASSLVQSNTGELFF. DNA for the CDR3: TGCGCCAGCAGCTTGGTACAGTCGAACACCGGGGAGCTGTTTTTT.

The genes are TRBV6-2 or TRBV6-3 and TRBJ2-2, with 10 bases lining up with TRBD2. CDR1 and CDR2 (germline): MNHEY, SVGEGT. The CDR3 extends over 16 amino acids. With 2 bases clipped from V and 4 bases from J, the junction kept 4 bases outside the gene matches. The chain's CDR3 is CASSYSGGAGTGELFF. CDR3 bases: TGTGCCAGCAGTTACAGCGGGGGGGCCGGCACCGGGGAGCTGTTTTTT.

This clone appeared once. CDR3 loop: CASSFSGTPTDTQYF. The CDR3, as DNA: TGCGCCAGCAGCTTTTCCGGGACTCCGACAGATACGCAGTATTTT. The chain recombines TRBV5-1 with TRBJ2-3, with D perhaps matching TRBD2 (6 bases). Germline V gene data show CDR1 as SGHRS and CDR2 as YFSETQ. This CDR3 comprises 15 residues. Between the trimmed V and J ends, which lost 2 bases and 3 bases, there was a span of 13 bases.

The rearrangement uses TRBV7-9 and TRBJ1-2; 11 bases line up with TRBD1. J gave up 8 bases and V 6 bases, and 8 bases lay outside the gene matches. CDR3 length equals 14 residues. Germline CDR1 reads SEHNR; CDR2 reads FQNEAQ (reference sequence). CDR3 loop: CASSRTGGLRGYTF. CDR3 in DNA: TGTGCCAGCAGTCGGACAGGGGGCTTGAGGGGCTACACCTTC.

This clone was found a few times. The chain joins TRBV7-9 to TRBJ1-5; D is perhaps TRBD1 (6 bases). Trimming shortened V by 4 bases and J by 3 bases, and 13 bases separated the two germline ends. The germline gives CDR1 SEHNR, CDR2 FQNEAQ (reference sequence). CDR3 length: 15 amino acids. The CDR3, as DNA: TGTGCCAGCAGCTGGGGGGGCCACGACAATCAGCCCCAGCATTTT. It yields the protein CASSWGGHDNQPQHF.

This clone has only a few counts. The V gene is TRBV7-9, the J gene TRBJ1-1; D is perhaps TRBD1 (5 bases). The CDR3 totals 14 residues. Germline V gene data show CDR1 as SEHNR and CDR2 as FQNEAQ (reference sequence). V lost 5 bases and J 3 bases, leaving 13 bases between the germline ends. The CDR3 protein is CASSHRNSDTEAFF. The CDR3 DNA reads TGTGCCAGCAGCCACAGGAATAGTGACACTGAAGCTTTCTTT.

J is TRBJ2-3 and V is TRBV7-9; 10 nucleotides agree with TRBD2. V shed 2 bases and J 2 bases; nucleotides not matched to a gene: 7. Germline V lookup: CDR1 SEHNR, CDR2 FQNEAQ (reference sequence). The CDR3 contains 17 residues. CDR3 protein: CASSLPSSGGPTDTQYF. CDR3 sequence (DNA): TGTGCCAGCAGCTTACCTTCTAGCGGGGGCCCCACAGATACGCAGTATTTT.

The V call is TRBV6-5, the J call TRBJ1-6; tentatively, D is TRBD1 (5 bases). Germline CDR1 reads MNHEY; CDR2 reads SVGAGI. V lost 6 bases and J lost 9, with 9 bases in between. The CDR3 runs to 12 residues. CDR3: CASRLRGSPLHF. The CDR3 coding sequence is TGTGCCAGCAGACTAAGGGGTTCACCCCTCCACTTT.

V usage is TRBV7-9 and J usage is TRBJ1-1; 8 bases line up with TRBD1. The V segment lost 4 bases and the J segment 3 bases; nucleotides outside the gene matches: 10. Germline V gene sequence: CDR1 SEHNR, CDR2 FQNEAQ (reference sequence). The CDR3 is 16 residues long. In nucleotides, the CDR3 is TGTGCCAGCAGCTCAGACAGACAGGGGTTGGACACTGAAGCTTTCTTT. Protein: CASSSDRQGLDTEAFF. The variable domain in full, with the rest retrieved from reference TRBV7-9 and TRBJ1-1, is DTGVSQNPRHKITKRGQNVTFRCDPISEHNRLYWYRQTLGQGPEFLTYFQNEAQLEKSRLLSDRFSAERPKGSFSTLEIQRTEQGDSAMYLCASSSDRQGLDTEAFFGQGTRLTVV.

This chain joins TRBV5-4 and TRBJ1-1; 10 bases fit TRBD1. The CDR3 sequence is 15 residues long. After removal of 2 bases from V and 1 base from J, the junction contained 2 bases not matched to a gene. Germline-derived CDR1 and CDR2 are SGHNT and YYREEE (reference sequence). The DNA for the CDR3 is TGTGCCAGCAGCTTACGGGACAGGGGGAACACTGAAGCTTTCTTT. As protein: CASSLRDRGNTEAFF.

As DNA, the CDR3 is TGTGCCGGACAGGGGATTCAAAACATGAACACTGAAGCTTTCTTT. Protein: CAGQGIQNMNTEAFF. The chain recombines TRBV13 with TRBJ1-1; 9 bases align to TRBD1. The J segment lost 0 bases and the V segment lost 11 bases, leaving 10 bases of the junction unmatched. CDR3 length equals 15 residues. The germline CDR1 and CDR2 sequences are PRHDT and FYEKMQ (reference sequence).

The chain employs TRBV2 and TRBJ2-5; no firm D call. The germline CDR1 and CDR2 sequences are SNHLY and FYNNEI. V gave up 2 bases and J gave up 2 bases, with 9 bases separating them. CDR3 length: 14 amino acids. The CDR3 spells CASSESLIQETQYF. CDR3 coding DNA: TGTGCCAGCAGTGAATCTCTAATACAAGAGACCCAGTACTTC.

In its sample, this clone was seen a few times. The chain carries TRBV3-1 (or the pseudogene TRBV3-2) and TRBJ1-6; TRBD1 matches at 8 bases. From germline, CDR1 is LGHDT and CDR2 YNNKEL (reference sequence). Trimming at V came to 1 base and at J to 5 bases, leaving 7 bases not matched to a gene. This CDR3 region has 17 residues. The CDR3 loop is CASSQAGRGPNNSPLHF. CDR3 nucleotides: TGTGCCAGCAGCCAAGCAGGCAGGGGGCCTAATAATTCACCCCTCCACTTT.

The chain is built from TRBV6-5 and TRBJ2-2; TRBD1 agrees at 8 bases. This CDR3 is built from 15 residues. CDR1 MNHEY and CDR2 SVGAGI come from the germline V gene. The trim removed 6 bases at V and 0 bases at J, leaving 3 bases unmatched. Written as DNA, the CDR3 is TGTGCCAGCAGCATGGACAGGGCGAACACCGGGGAGCTGTTTTTT. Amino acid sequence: CASSMDRANTGELFF.

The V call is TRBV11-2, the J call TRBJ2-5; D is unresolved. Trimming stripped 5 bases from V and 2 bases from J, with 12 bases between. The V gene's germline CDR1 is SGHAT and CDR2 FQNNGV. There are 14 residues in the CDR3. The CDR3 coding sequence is TGTGCCAGCAGCCAGGTGGCAACTCAAGAGACCCAGTACTTC. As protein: CASSQVATQETQYF.

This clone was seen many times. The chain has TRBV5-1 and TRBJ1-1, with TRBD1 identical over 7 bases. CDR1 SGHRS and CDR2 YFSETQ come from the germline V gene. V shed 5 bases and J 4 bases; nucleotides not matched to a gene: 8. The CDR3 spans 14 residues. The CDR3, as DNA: TGCGCCAGCAGGCCGACAGGGTCAGTCACTGAAGCTTTCTTT. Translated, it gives CASRPTGSVTEAFF.